The 2 T cell receptor beta chains listed next were all sequenced from one sample in a study of blood T cell repertoires in COVID-19 (dated by TCRdb to about 2020). The method behind the library was the immunoSEQ multiplex PCR assay. TCRdb re-hosts the immuneACCESS table, in-frame sequences only. Its copies lack some clones; in the studies checked, an unresolved V gene accounts for under half of them, and the cause for the rest is not known. This sample has about 250,000 clones in its table, and approximately 84% of those were observed once. The ten largest clones add up to approximately 4.8% of the sample. Sequencing input: peripheral blood. The receptor set was obtained from a man aged 50 or older with active or convalescent COVID-19.

The gene calls are TRBV18 and TRBJ2-1; tentative D call: TRBD2 (7 bases). The CDR3 length is 17 residues. V lost 1 base and J lost 0, with 13 bases in between. CDR1 is KGHSH, CDR2 LQKENI, per germline. CDR3 in amino acids: CASSPQGGGSSYNEQFF. The CDR3 bases are TGTGCCAGCTCACCACAGGGGGGGGGAAGCTCCTACAATGAGCAGTTCTTC.

V usage is TRBV3-1 (or the pseudogene TRBV3-2) and J usage is TRBJ1-5; D gene ambiguous. The CDR3 has 16 amino acids. The V gene's germline CDR1 is LGHDT and CDR2 YNNKEL (reference sequence). With 0 bases removed from V and 6 bases from J, the gap between germline ends came to 15 bases. As DNA, the CDR3 is TGTGCCAGCAGCCAAGAATGGTGGGTTTCAGGTCAGCCCCAGCATTTT. Translation gives CASSQEWWVSGQPQHF.